This TCR beta chain was recorded in a study of shared clonotypes between healthy human individuals (dated by TCRdb to 2019 to 2021). For the wider study: Two women and a few men aged 18 to 49 years were included in the cohort. Different laboratories and diverse techniques were used to prepare libraries and sequence TCR repertoires, to increase sequencing depth and limit assay-specific biases. For each donor, CD4 naive and CD4 memory were each run on three plates, CD8 naive on two plates, and CD8 memory on one plate. Each donor's leukapheresis produced roughly between roughly 0.85 and 10 billion PBMCs. Blood TCR repertoires of five healthy adults were deeply sequenced to estimate repertoire size and the extent of clonotype sharing between individuals. Study-wide conclusions, independent of this receptor: Naive subsets generally had larger estimated clonotype richness than memory subsets did. Compared with non-shared clonotypes, the clonotypes found in all four sorted-subset donors had higher generation probabilities. Roughly 5.2% of naive CD4, 3.5% of naive CD8, approximately 2.2% of memory CD4, and roughly 0.4% of memory CD8 clonotypes were shared across a handful of donors. Sampling was limited to blood, and TCR repertoires in tissue likely differ from TCR repertoires in blood. Pairwise subsampling indicated that sequencing depth was expected to affect the degree of clonotype sharing among donors. Incomplete sequencing was indicated by rarefaction of sorted-subset datasets, despite the large sequencing depth. Because the study included a small number of donors, the genetic and exposure-history diversity represented was limited.

The donors were healthy, HIV-negative adults who had no recently reported acute infections or vaccinations. Every donor was a Caucasian adult residing in Nashville, Tennessee, USA. CD8 memory samples combined magnetically selected CD45RO+ cells with CCR7-negative CD45RA+ effector memory (TemRA) cells. After blood collection by leukapheresis, PBMCs were isolated using Ficoll-Histopaque density gradient centrifugation and then cryopreserved in the vapor phase of liquid nitrogen. Analytical flow cytometry was used to check the purity and quantity of every magnetically sorted T cell population. Genomic DNA was isolated from each sorted fraction and quantified by UV absorbance on a Nanodrop 2000c. Using the deep immunoSEQ assay, TCR CDR3 regions were amplified from genomic DNA by multiplex PCR. Extracted genomic DNA from each cell subset was distributed evenly across all wells of several immunoSEQ 96-well plates, and each plate was treated as a replicate. For sorted subsets, 150 to 250 ng genomic DNA, equal to some 28,000 T cell genomes, was loaded into each replicate PCR. Purified libraries were quantified with a Qubit 3.0 fluorometer, sized on a Bioanalyzer 2100, and re-quantified with the KAPA Library Quantification kit. Each immunoSEQ 96-well plate was sequenced on its own single-read 150-cycle Illumina NextSeq 550 flow cell. In the source study's methods: Because the immunoSEQ output included only junctional sequences and no quality scores, the filtering could not be the same as the filtering used for full-length reads. Sequences were annotated with PyIR, a Python wrapper for IgBLAST v1.9, using IMGT germline references to assign V/J genes and CDR3. Reads with weak V/J assignments (E-value above 1e-6), missing CDR3, stop codons, out-of-frame junctions, or ambiguous translated residues were removed. V3J clonotypes were defined as sequences sharing an identical inferred V gene, J gene, and CDR3 amino acid sequence. Percentage overlap between repertoires was calculated by dividing the number of shared unique clonotypes by the size of the smaller repertoire. RTK rarefaction, the Chao1 estimator, and Recon v2.1 estimates of unobserved clonotypes were used to assess repertoire richness. OLGA was used to compute generation probabilities for all TCRbeta clonotypes that the gDNA method yielded from a handful of donors. The clones in this table, taken by TCRdb from immuneACCESS, are in-frame only. Not every clone is retained; where verified, under half of the shortfall comes from an unresolved V gene, and the cause of the rest is unknown. That table is the source of V, J and clone size, and D and trimming were worked out from the DNA. The sample table lists some 690,000 clones, 90% of them with a count of one. 34% of the sample goes to the ten largest clones.

Details on this clone: The clone's antigen remains unknown. No much larger clone is present one base from it, and per-base qualities are unavailable.

The TCR sequence derives from a man between 18 and 35 years old in good health. Some clones in this sample may be carry-over from other donors' samples. Sequencing was performed on memory CD8+ T cells from PBMCs. The cell subset or site tag for this specimen amounts to: CD45RO+ cells pooled with CCR7-negative TemRA cells.

The sequenced DNA: TGCGCCAGCAGCCAAGATAGAAGGATGGTAGCGGTGTACAATGAGCAGTTCTTC. It translates to CASSQDRRMVAVYNEQFF. This sequence uses TRBV4-3 and TRBJ2-1; a tentative D match to TRBD2 spans 6 bases. In the germline V gene, CDR1 corresponds to LGHNA and CDR2 to YSLEER. Counted from cysteine to phenylalanine, this CDR3 has 18 amino acids. CDR3 DNA only is kept here, 54 bases in frame from base 1. Relative to germline, V is 0 bases shorter and J is 4 bases shorter, with 19 bases between their ends.